This TCR beta chain was documented in a study of blood T cell repertoires in COVID-19. Sequencing used immunoSEQ multiplex PCR; TCRdb keeps in-frame clones, though not all of them. The sample holds 130,000 to 150,000 clones; about nine tenths are singletons and the top ten take 2.3%. The V and J ends lost 5 bases and 4 bases respectively, with 18 bases between them. The CDR3 has 15 residues. In germline, CDR1 is LNHDA, CDR2 SQIVND (reference sequence). V usage is TRBV19 and J usage is TRBJ2-7, with TRBD1 as a possible D gene (6 bases). Sequenced: peripheral blood. This receptor was identified in a human donor in a cohort sampled during active COVID-19. The CDR3 reads CASSDGTAGEYEQYF. The CDR3 DNA sequence: TGTGCCAGTAGTGACGGGACGGCAGGGGAGTACGAGCAGTACTTC.